The 18 T cell receptor beta chains presented below share a single source sample, sequenced in a study of post-analysis software for immune sequencing data. The TCR beta cDNA libraries carried unique molecular identifiers. One entry per CDR3 protein, called by TCRdb with MiXCR from the PCR reads. This table has 250,000 to 300,000 distinct CDR3 sequences, approximately 34% appearing once. Their target antigens are unknown. Overall study results and limits: Comparison of patients with controls showed five TRBV segments more frequent in patients, TRBV5-6, TRBV5-1 and TRBV20-1 among them.

The sequencing sample was made of blood. These receptor sequences come from a girl aged 5-17 years with multiple sclerosis.

This clonotype was recorded at least ten times. The rearrangement joins TRBV10-3 to TRBJ2-2; no clear D gene. Germline V lookup: CDR1 ENHRY, CDR2 SYGVKD. The CDR3 is made up of 11 amino acids. The ends were cut back, 6 bases at V and 5 bases at J, with 4 bases in the middle. The CDR3 spells CAIRGTGELFF. The CDR3 nucleotides read TGTGCCATCAGAGGGACCGGGGAGCTGTTTTTT.

In its sample, this clonotype was seen many times. The chain has TRBV28 and TRBJ2-7, with 7 bases matching TRBD1. In germline, CDR1 is MDHEN, CDR2 SYDVKM. This CDR3 comprises 14 residues. V was pared by 8 bases and J by 0 bases, with 7 bases of the junction left unmatched. CDR3 in amino acids: CASRGGGLSYEQYF. CDR3 DNA: TGTGCCAGCCGAGGGGGCGGGCTCTCCTACGAGCAGTACTTC.

This clonotype was seen at least ten times. This chain links TRBV5-5 with TRBJ2-1; 7 positions agree with TRBD2. Germline V gives CDR1 SGHKS, CDR2 YYEKEE (reference sequence). The J segment lost 4 bases and the V segment lost 0 bases, leaving 4 bases of the junction unmatched. The CDR3 sequence is 15 residues long. This CDR3 is CASSLGLAAYNEQFF. In DNA form, the CDR3 reads TGTGCCAGCAGCTTGGGGCTAGCGGCATACAATGAGCAGTTCTTC. Variable domain in full (rest from reference TRBV5-5 and TRBJ2-1): DAGVTQSPTHLIKTRGQQVTLRCSPISGHKSVSWYQQVLGQGPQFIFQYYEKEERGRGNFPDRFSARQFPNYSSELNVNALLLGDSALYLCASSLGLAAYNEQFFGPGTRLTVL.

Comments on this clonotype: One base away lies a much larger clone, so this may be a sequencing read error. The CDR3 is CAIREEGPNQPQHF. CDR3 coding DNA: TGTGCCATCAGGGAGGAAGGCCCCAATCAGCCCCAGCATTTT. This chain connects TRBV10-3 to TRBJ1-5; D is uncertain. V lost 6 bases, J lost 3 bases, and 12 bases lay in between. CDR3 length: 14 amino acids. Germline V lookup: CDR1 ENHRY, CDR2 SYGVKD.

There are a few counts of this clonotype. The V and J genes are TRBV3-1 and TRBJ1-5; possible D gene TRBD1, 6 bases. The germline V and J ends were trimmed by 4 bases and 7 bases, with 14 bases remaining between them. The CDR3 has 14 residues. Germline V gene lookup returns CDR1 LGHDT and CDR2 YNNKEL (reference sequence). The chain's CDR3 is CASSPGAEGQPQHF. CDR3 nucleotide sequence: TGTGCCAGCAGCCCGGGGGCGGAGGGGCAGCCCCAGCATTTT. The full variable domain, with the rest looked up from reference TRBV3-1 and TRBJ1-5, is DTAVSQTPKYLVTQMGNDKSIKCEQNLGHDTMYWYKQDSKKFLKIMFSYNNKELIINETVPNRFSPKSPDKAHLNLHINSLELGDSAVYFCASSPGAEGQPQHFGDGTRLSIL.

This clonotype has just a few counts. The V and J genes are TRBV15 and TRBJ1-1; tentatively, D is TRBD1 (6 bases). Germline V gene sequence: CDR1 LNHNV, CDR2 YYDKDF (reference sequence). Trimming stripped 6 bases from V and 5 bases from J, with 22 bases between. CDR3 length: 16 amino acids. For the CDR3, the DNA is TGTGCCACCAGTCAAGGGGGGATTACACTGGGGACTGAAGCTTTCTTT. Residues: CATSQGGITLGTEAFF.

This clonotype has at least ten counts. DNA of the CDR3: TGTGCCAGCAGACGACAGGGGAATGGCAATCAGCCCCAGCATTTT. It encodes CASRRQGNGNQPQHF. The J gene is TRBJ1-5, the V gene TRBV6-5; 8 bases are a match to TRBD1. Germline V gives CDR1 MNHEY, CDR2 SVGAGI. This CDR3 comprises 15 residues. J gave up 2 bases and V 6 bases, and 6 bases lay outside the gene matches.

Ten or more counts support this clonotype. V usage is TRBV5-1 and J usage is TRBJ1-2; the D is unclear. From germline, CDR1 is SGHRS and CDR2 YFSETQ. Trimming took 0 bases from V and 4 from J, leaving 16 bases between them. The CDR3 spans 16 residues. The CDR3 nucleotides are TGCGCCAGCAGCTTGGAAGAAGGAAATAGGCTCTATGGCTACACCTTC. Translating it yields CASSLEEGNRLYGYTF. The full variable domain, rest sourced from reference TRBV5-1 and TRBJ1-2, is KAGVTQTPRYLIKTRGQQVTLSCSPISGHRSVSWYQQTPGQGLQFLFEYFSETQRNKGNFPGRFSGRQFSNSRSEMNVSTLELGDSALYLCASSLEEGNRLYGYTFGSGTRLTVV.

On this clonotype: This may be a read error, as it is one base from a much larger clone. The chain links TRBV29-1 to TRBJ1-1; maybe TRBD1 (6 bases). CDR3 size: 13 residues. Trimming removed 4 bases from V and 3 bases from J, with 12 bases in between. The germline V gene has CDR1 SQVTM and CDR2 ANQGSEA. This CDR3 reads CSVGGTLDTEAFF. The CDR3 DNA follows: TGCAGCGTTGGTGGGACACTGGACACTGAAGCTTTCTTT.

This clonotype was picked up a small number of times. The gene calls are TRBV6-5 and TRBJ2-1, with 7 bases fitting TRBD1. Germline V gives CDR1 MNHEY, CDR2 SVGAGI. The trim removed 2 bases at V and 2 bases at J, leaving 9 bases unmatched. This CDR3 comprises 17 residues. CDR3 region: CASSYPRTGGTYNEQFF. The DNA for the CDR3 is TGTGCCAGCAGTTACCCCAGGACAGGAGGTACCTACAATGAGCAGTTCTTC.

This clonotype was observed at least ten times. The V gene is TRBV20-1, the J gene TRBJ2-1; D gene unclear. CDR1 and CDR2 (germline): DFQATT, SNEGSKA (reference sequence). The CDR3 contains 11 residues. Trimming pared 2 bases from V and 7 bases from J, leaving 6 bases between. This CDR3 reads CSARSRNEQFF. The CDR3 DNA is TGCAGTGCTAGATCCCGTAATGAGCAGTTCTTC.

This clonotype appeared a few times. With a much larger clone just one base away, this may be a read error. The J gene is TRBJ1-4, the V gene TRBV20-1; TRBD1 aligns across 7 bases. The CDR3 covers 13 residues. The germline CDR1 and CDR2 sequences are DFQATT and SNEGSKA (reference sequence). This CDR3 reads CSAVQGRNEKRFF. The CDR3 bases are TGCAGTGCTGTACAGGGGAGAAATGAAAAACGGTTTTTT.

This clonotype has a count of ten or more. The CDR3 protein is CSARDARDSQLLGENIQYF. CDR3 nucleotide sequence: TGCAGTGCTAGAGATGCCCGGGACAGCCAGCTATTGGGGGAAAACATTCAGTACTTC. The chain uses TRBV20-1 and TRBJ2-4; 7 bases match TRBD1. J lost 5 bases, V lost 0 bases, and 19 bases had no gene match. Germline V lookup: CDR1 DFQATT, CDR2 SNEGSKA (reference sequence). The CDR3 loop spans 19 amino acids.

The gene calls are TRBV3-1 and TRBJ1-4; D gene ambiguous. Germline CDR1 is LGHDT and CDR2 is YNNKEL (reference sequence). The CDR3 consists of 14 residues. Trimming took 1 base from V and 4 from J, leaving 7 bases between them. The CDR3: CASSQGFSNEKLFF. The CDR3 nucleotides read TGTGCCAGCAGCCAAGGCTTTAGTAATGAAAAACTGTTTTTT.

This chain joins TRBV6-1 and TRBJ1-1; D may be TRBD1 (5 bases). CDR1 MNHNS and CDR2 SASEGT come from the germline V gene. V lost 6 bases and J lost 6, with 14 bases in between. CDR3 size: 13 residues. The CDR3 DNA sequence: TGTGCCAGCAGCCTAGGGGCTAACGCTGAAGCTTTCTTT. It encodes CASSLGANAEAFF.

This clonotype appeared many times. The CDR3 sequence is CASSPGILVGDTQYF. CDR3 nucleotides: TGTGCCAGCAGCCCGGGGATTTTAGTCGGAGATACGCAGTATTTT. The rearrangement uses TRBV3-1 and TRBJ2-3, with D possibly TRBD2 on 5 matching bases. The CDR3 consists of 15 residues. Germline V gene sequence: CDR1 LGHDT, CDR2 YNNKEL (reference sequence). V shed 4 bases and J shed 5 bases, with 16 bases lying between them.

As to this clonotype: One end of the junction does not line up with germline, which may come from a read error. The gene calls are TRBV7-2 and TRBJ2-1; 8 bases agree with TRBD2. The CDR3 spans 15 residues. The germline V gene has CDR1 SGHTA and CDR2 FQGNSA. The CDR3 protein is CVSSSGGGRGYEQFF. CDR3 DNA sequence: TGTGTCAGCAGCTCAGGCGGGGGGCGCGGTTATGAGCAGTTCTTC.

This chain uses TRBV7-9 with TRBJ2-6; D possibly corresponds to TRBD2 (5 bases). Germline lookup yields CDR1 SEHNR and CDR2 FQNEAQ (reference sequence). V lost 0 bases to trimming and J lost 0 bases, with 6 bases between them. The CDR3 has 16 amino acids. CDR3 in amino acids: CASSLARDSGANVLTF. The CDR3 region has the DNA TGTGCCAGCAGCTTAGCGAGGGACTCTGGGGCCAACGTCCTGACTTTC.